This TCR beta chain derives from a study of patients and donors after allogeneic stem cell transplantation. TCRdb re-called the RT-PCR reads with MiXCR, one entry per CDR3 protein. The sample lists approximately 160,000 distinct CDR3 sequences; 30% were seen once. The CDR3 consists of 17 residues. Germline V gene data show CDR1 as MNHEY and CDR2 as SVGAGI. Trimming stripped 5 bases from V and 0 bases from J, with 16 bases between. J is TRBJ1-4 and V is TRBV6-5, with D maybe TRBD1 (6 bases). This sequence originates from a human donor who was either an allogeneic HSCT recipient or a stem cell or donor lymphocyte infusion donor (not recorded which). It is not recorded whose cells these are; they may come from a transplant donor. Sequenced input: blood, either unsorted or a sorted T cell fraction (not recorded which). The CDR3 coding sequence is TGTGCCAGCAGTATACAGCGGACAGCCGCAACTAATGAAAAACTGTTTTTT. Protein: CASSIQRTAATNEKLFF.